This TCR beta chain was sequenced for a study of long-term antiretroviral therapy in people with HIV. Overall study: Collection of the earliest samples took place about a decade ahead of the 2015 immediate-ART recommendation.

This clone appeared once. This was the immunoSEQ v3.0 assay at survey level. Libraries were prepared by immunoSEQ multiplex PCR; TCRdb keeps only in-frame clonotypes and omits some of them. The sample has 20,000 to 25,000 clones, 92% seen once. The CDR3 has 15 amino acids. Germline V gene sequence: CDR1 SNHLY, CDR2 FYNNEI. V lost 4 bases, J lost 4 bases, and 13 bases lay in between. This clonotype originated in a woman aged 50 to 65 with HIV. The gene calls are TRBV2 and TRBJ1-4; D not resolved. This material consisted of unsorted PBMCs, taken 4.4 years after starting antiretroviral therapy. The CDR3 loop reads CASSARRADNEKLFF. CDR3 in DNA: TGTGCCAGCAGTGCGAGAAGGGCCGATAATGAAAAACTGTTTTTT.